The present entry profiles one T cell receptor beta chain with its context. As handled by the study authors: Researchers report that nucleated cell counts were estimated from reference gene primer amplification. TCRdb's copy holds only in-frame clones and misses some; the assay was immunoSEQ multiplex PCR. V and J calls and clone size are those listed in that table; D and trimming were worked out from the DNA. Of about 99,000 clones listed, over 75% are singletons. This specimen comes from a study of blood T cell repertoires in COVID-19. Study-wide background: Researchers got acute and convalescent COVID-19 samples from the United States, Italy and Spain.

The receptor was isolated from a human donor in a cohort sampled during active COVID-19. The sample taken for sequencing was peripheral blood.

In nucleotides, the CDR3 is TGTGCCAGCAGTTTGGGGGGACAGGGGATTGGGGCCAACGTCCTGACTTTC. Residues: CASSLGGQGIGANVLTF. The chain is built from TRBV27 and TRBJ2-6; 10 bases align to TRBD1. The CDR3 sequence is 17 residues long. Trimming cost V 3 bases and J 3 bases; bases outside gene matches: 5. CDR1 is MNHEY and CDR2 is SMNVEV in the germline V gene (reference sequence).